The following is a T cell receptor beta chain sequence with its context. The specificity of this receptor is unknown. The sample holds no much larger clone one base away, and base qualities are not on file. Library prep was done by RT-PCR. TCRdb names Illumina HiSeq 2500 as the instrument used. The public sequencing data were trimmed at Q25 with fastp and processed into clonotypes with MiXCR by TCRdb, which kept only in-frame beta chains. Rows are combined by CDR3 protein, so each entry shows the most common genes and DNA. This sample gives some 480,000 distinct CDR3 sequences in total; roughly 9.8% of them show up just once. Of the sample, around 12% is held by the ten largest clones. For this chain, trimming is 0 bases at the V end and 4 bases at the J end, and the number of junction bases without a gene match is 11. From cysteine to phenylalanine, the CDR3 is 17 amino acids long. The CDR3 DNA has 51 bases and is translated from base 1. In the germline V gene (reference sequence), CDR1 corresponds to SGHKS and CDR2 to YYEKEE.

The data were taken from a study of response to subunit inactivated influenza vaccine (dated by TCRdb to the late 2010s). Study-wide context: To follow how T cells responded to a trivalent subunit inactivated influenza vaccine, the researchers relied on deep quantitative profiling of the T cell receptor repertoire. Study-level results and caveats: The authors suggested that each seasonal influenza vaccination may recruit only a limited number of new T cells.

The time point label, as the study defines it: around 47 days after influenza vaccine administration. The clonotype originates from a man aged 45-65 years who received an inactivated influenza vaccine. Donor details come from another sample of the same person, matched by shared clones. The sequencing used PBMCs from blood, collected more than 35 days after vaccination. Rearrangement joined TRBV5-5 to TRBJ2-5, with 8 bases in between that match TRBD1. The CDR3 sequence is CASSLAGQGSIGETQYF. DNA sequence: TGTGCCAGCAGCTTGGCCGGACAGGGAAGTATCGGAGAGACCCAGTACTTC.